A single sample is the source of the 11 T cell receptor beta chains below, sequenced in a study of blood T cell repertoires in COVID-19. Only in-frame clones appear in the TCRdb table, and some are missing; sequencing was by immunoSEQ multiplex PCR. In the table there are tens of thousands of clones, around nine tenths of which are singletons. The sequenced sample consisted of peripheral blood. The receptors originated from a man aged 45-60 years with active COVID-19.

The gene calls are TRBV6-5 and TRBJ1-1; maybe TRBD1 (6 bases). This CDR3 has 14 amino acids. The V end was cut by 6 bases, the J end by 2 bases, with 13 bases between. Germline CDR1 reads MNHEY; CDR2 reads SVGAGI. CDR3 sequence (DNA): TGTGCCAGCAGGGGGGACACTTATAACACTGAAGCTTTCTTT. The encoded protein is CASRGDTYNTEAFF.

This sequence joins TRBV10-3 and TRBJ2-7; 15 nucleotides line up with TRBD2. Germline CDR1 is ENHRY and CDR2 is SYGVKD. Trimming cost V 11 bases and J 5 bases; bases outside gene matches: 7. The CDR3 runs 14 residues. CDR3 DNA sequence: TGTGCCTCAGGACTAGCGGGAGGGCAGGACGAGCAGTACTTC. As protein: CASGLAGGQDEQYF.

The V call is TRBV29-1, the J call TRBJ1-4; 8 positions agree with TRBD1. Germline trimming cut 5 bases from V and 0 bases from J; bases unmatched to any gene: 11. CDR1 is SQVTM and CDR2 is ANQGSEA in the germline V gene. The CDR3 spans 17 residues. Here the CDR3 DNA reads TGCAGCGTTCATATAGGACAGGGTTATGCAACTAATGAAAAACTGTTTTTT. As protein: CSVHIGQGYATNEKLFF.

V gene TRBV2 combines with J gene TRBJ1-1; D is perhaps TRBD1 (6 bases). From germline, CDR1 is SNHLY and CDR2 FYNNEI. The V gene lost 7 bases and the J gene lost 2 bases, with 17 bases spanning the gap. This CDR3 spans 15 amino acids. This chain's CDR3 is CASIRASTGNTEAFF. The CDR3 DNA reads TGTGCCAGCATCAGGGCTTCGACAGGAAACACTGAAGCTTTCTTT.

V and J are TRBV4-3 and TRBJ1-5; tentatively, D is TRBD1 (6 bases). The CDR3 spans 14 residues. Germline lookup yields CDR1 LGHNA and CDR2 YSLEER. Deletions cut 4 bases from V and 9 bases from J, with 16 bases between. The chain's CDR3 is CASSPGQINGPQHF. In nucleotides, the CDR3 is TGCGCCAGCAGCCCCGGACAGATCAATGGGCCCCAGCATTTT.

The V and J genes are TRBV3-1 (or the pseudogene TRBV3-2) and TRBJ2-7; D remains unclear. With 3 bases removed from V and 1 base from J, the gap between germline ends came to 7 bases. The CDR3 covers 13 residues. Germline V lookup: CDR1 LGHDT, CDR2 YNNKEL (reference sequence). The CDR3 DNA follows: TGTGCCAGCAGCCAGGGCCGATCCTACGAGCAGTACTTC. Protein product: CASSQGRSYEQYF.

The CDR3 nucleotides are TGTGCCAGCTCACGCATAGCGGGAGCGTCGGCAGATACGCAGTATTTT. This translates into CASSRIAGASADTQYF. The chain recombines TRBV18 with TRBJ2-3; TRBD2 matches at 9 bases. With 4 bases clipped from V and 4 bases from J, the junction kept 9 bases outside the gene matches. The CDR3 consists of 16 residues. The V gene's germline CDR1 is KGHSH and CDR2 LQKENI.

The chain has TRBV7-9 and TRBJ1-4; 7 bases line up with TRBD1. The CDR3 loop spans 16 amino acids. Unmatched junction bases numbered 11, after V lost 2 bases and J lost 8 bases. The germline CDR1 and CDR2 sequences are SEHNR and FQNEAQ (reference sequence). Here the CDR3 reads CASSLRTGGPGEKLFF. CDR3 nucleotides: TGTGCCAGCAGCTTAAGGACAGGTGGGCCTGGGGAAAAACTGTTTTTT.

The chain recombines TRBV5-1 with TRBJ1-1; tentatively, D is TRBD1 (5 bases). Germline values: CDR1 SGHRS, CDR2 YFSETQ. Between the trimmed V and J ends, which lost 3 bases and 4 bases, there was a span of 13 bases. CDR3 size: 14 residues. CDR3 DNA sequence: TGCGCCAGCAGCTGGGAGGGGAGGGGCACTGAAGCTTTCTTT. It specifies CASSWEGRGTEAFF.

The chain carries TRBV5-6 and TRBJ2-2, with D unresolved. The length of the CDR3 is 16 residues. From germline, CDR1 is SGHDT and CDR2 YYEEEE. V was shortened by 2 bases and J by 0 bases, with 11 bases between the two germline ends. This CDR3 is CASSLTASSNTGELFF. The CDR3 DNA sequence: TGTGCCAGCAGCTTAACAGCCTCGTCGAACACCGGGGAGCTGTTTTTT.

The rearrangement uses TRBV9 and TRBJ2-3; 7 bases line up with TRBD2. The CDR3 is made up of 16 amino acids. The V gene end was trimmed by 0 bases and the J gene end by 2 bases; junction bases not matched to a gene: 6. Per the germline V gene, CDR1 is SGDLS and CDR2 is YYNGEE. The DNA of the CDR3 is TGTGCCAGCAGCGTAGTTACGGGGGGAAACACAGATACGCAGTATTTT. Translating it yields CASSVVTGGNTDTQYF.